Each of the 18 T cell receptor beta chains below was sequenced from the same sample in a study of blood T cell repertoires in COVID-19. The assay was immunoSEQ multiplex PCR, and TCRdb's table has in-frame clones only and misses some. The table shows some 70,000 clones, with more than 60% occurring only once. Sequencing input: peripheral blood. These receptors originate from a woman in her 50s with acute or convalescent COVID-19.

This clone was seen once. This chain connects TRBV30 to TRBJ1-1; TRBD1 matches at 10 bases. The CDR3 spans 16 residues. Germline V gene sequence: CDR1 GTSNPN, CDR2 SVGIG (reference sequence). With V trimmed by 3 bases and J by 5 bases, 12 bases remained unmatched. The CDR3 is CAWSRDRGYSGTEAFF. CDR3 coding DNA: TGTGCCTGGAGCCGGGACAGGGGATACTCGGGGACTGAAGCTTTCTTT.

Only a few counts were recorded for this clone. This chain uses TRBV10-1 with TRBJ1-2; D is unclear. V was trimmed by 0 bases and J by 3 bases, leaving 5 bases between them. Germline CDR1 is WNHNN and CDR2 is SYGVQD (reference sequence). The CDR3 covers 13 residues. The CDR3: CASSESADYGYTF. DNA for the CDR3: TGCGCCAGCAGTGAGTCAGCCGACTATGGCTACACCTTC.

This clone is labeled as medium-sized. The chain couples TRBV3-1 (or the pseudogene TRBV3-2) to TRBJ2-7; 7 bases map to TRBD1. The ends lost 2 bases at V and 9 bases at J; junction bases unmatched: 7. Germline V lookup: CDR1 LGHDT, CDR2 YNNKEL (reference sequence). This CDR3 contains 13 residues. CDR3 nucleotides: TGTGCCAGCAGCCAATTCCTACAGGGGTCGCAGTACTTC. Protein: CASSQFLQGSQYF.

V and J are TRBV28 and TRBJ1-5, with 10 bases matching TRBD1. The CDR3 loop spans 15 amino acids. CDR1 MDHEN and CDR2 SYDVKM come from the germline V gene. The V segment lost 5 bases and the J segment 6 bases; nucleotides outside the gene matches: 7. The CDR3 is CASSPDRGPSQPQHF. In DNA form, the CDR3 reads TGTGCCAGCAGTCCCGACAGGGGGCCATCTCAGCCCCAGCATTTT. The full variable domain, with the rest looked up from reference TRBV28 and TRBJ1-5, is DVKVTQSSRYLVKRTGEKVFLECVQDMDHENMFWYRQDPGLGLRLIYFSYDVKMKEKGDIPEGYSVSREKKERFSLILESASTNQTSMYLCASSPDRGPSQPQHFGDGTRLSIL.

By sample share, this clone is medium-sized. The gene calls are TRBV4-3 and TRBJ2-1; 7 positions match TRBD2. CDR1 is LGHNA and CDR2 is YSLEER in the germline V gene. The V segment lost 1 base and the J segment 9 bases; nucleotides outside the gene matches: 21. The CDR3 is 19 amino acids. DNA for the CDR3: TGCGCCAGCAGCCAAGCGGGCCCGGGAGGAAGCGGGATATTAAGTGAGCAGTTCTTC. Its translation is CASSQAGPGGSGILSEQFF.

This clone was observed a few times. The chain recombines TRBV4-2 with TRBJ2-5; 12 positions agree with TRBD2. There are 17 residues in the CDR3. Germline CDR1 LGHNA, CDR2 YNFKEQ. V shed 0 bases and J 4 bases; nucleotides not matched to a gene: 6. In DNA form, the CDR3 reads TGTGCCAGCAGCCAAGATCCCAGGACTAGCGGGGTAGAGACCCAGTACTTC. Translating gives CASSQDPRTSGVETQYF.

V and J are TRBV5-5 and TRBJ2-7; TRBD2 might be the D (6 bases). The CDR3 has 14 amino acids. V lost 7 bases to trimming and J lost 3 bases, with 17 bases between them. Germline-derived CDR1 and CDR2 are SGHKS and YYEKEE (reference sequence). The CDR3 DNA sequence: TGTGCCAGCCAATATCGGGGGATCGGCTACGAGCAGTACTTC. It yields the protein CASQYRGIGYEQYF.

This chain connects TRBV6-6 to TRBJ1-5; D is possibly TRBD1 (6 bases). V lost 7 bases and J 10 bases, leaving 23 bases between the germline ends. The CDR3 is made up of 15 amino acids. The V gene's germline CDR1 is MNHNY and CDR2 SVGAGI (reference sequence). CDR3 sequence reads: CASTAGGQGFIPQHF. CDR3 nucleotides: TGTGCCAGCACAGCGGGAGGGCAGGGGTTTATTCCCCAGCATTTT.

In nucleotides, the CDR3 is TGTGCCAGCAGCTTGCCACAGGGCTTAACCGGGGAGCTGTTTTTT. It is translated as CASSLPQGLTGELFF. The chain has TRBV7-9 and TRBJ2-2; possibly TRBD1 for D (6 bases). The V end lost 3 bases, the J end lost 5 bases, and 13 bases lay between the germline ends. CDR1 is SEHNR, CDR2 FQNEAQ, per germline (reference sequence). The CDR3 spans 15 residues.

The CDR3 nucleotides read TGTGCCACCAGCAGACCAGATGGAGGGGCCTATGGCTACACCTTC. It codes for CATSRPDGGAYGYTF. The V gene is TRBV15, the J gene TRBJ1-2; weak D call: TRBD1 (5 bases). V lost 2 bases and J lost 4, with 14 bases in between. Germline V gives CDR1 LNHNV, CDR2 YYDKDF (reference sequence). The CDR3 covers 15 residues.

V is TRBV18 and J is TRBJ2-5, with a weak D call TRBD1 (5 bases). The ends were cut back, 3 bases at V and 2 bases at J, with 10 bases in the middle. CDR3 length: 14 residues. Germline V gene data show CDR1 as KGHSH and CDR2 as LQKENI. The DNA of the CDR3 is TGTGCCAGCTCACCCGGACACACACAAGAGACCCAGTACTTC. This encodes CASSPGHTQETQYF.

The chain links TRBV7-2 to TRBJ2-3; weak D call: TRBD2 (5 bases). The length of the CDR3 is 17 residues. Trimming took off 0 bases at V and 2 bases at J, with 15 bases between the two ends. Germline V gene lookup returns CDR1 SGHTA and CDR2 FQGNSA. The CDR3 region is CASSLALEGAYTDTQYF. DNA of the CDR3: TGTGCCAGCAGCTTAGCTCTCGAGGGAGCGTACACAGATACGCAGTATTTT.

The table lists this clone with a count of one. V gene TRBV13 combines with J gene TRBJ2-3; 7 bases map to TRBD1. The CDR3 runs 15 residues. V dropped 5 bases and J dropped 6; count of bases not matched to a gene: 11. CDR1 is PRHDT and CDR2 is FYEKMQ in the germline V gene (reference sequence). The CDR3 is CASSRDSLRYDTQYF. Written as DNA, the CDR3 is TGTGCCAGCAGCCGGGACAGCCTCCGGTACGATACGCAGTATTTT.

J is TRBJ1-6 and V is TRBV5-6; D not certain. The germline CDR1 and CDR2 sequences are SGHDT and YYEEEE. Trimming pared 5 bases from V and 0 bases from J, leaving 12 bases between. CDR3 size: 16 residues. The CDR3 sequence is CASSITESSYNSPLHF. The CDR3 nucleotides are TGTGCCAGCAGTATAACAGAGAGCTCCTATAATTCACCCCTCCACTTT.

The genes are TRBV19 and TRBJ1-4, with TRBD1 identical over 11 bases. The CDR3 spans 14 residues. The germline gives CDR1 LNHDA, CDR2 SQIVND (reference sequence). The V segment lost 9 bases and the J segment 5 bases; nucleotides outside the gene matches: 5. Written as DNA, the CDR3 is TGTGCCAGCCGAGGGACAGGGGGAAATGAAAAACTGTTTTTT. It yields the protein CASRGTGGNEKLFF.

This sequence joins TRBV3-1 (or the pseudogene TRBV3-2) and TRBJ2-7; 11 bases match TRBD2. V trimming: 1 base; J trimming: 6 bases; junction bases outside the gene matches: 2. Germline V gene data show CDR1 as LGHDT and CDR2 as YNNKEL (reference sequence). The CDR3 has 14 amino acids. The CDR3 is CASSQGLAGSEQYF. The CDR3 bases are TGTGCCAGCAGCCAAGGACTAGCGGGAAGCGAGCAGTACTTC.

Written as DNA, the CDR3 is TGTGCCAGCAGCTTAGCACCCCGGGACAGGCCCTCTGGAAACACCATATATTTT. As protein: CASSLAPRDRPSGNTIYF. The chain uses TRBV7-6 and TRBJ1-3; 8 bases align to TRBD1. J gave up 0 bases and V 0 bases, and 7 bases lay outside the gene matches. CDR1 is SGHVS, CDR2 FNYEAQ, per germline. This CDR3 region has 18 residues.

CDR3 nucleotide sequence: TGTGCCCGGGGTGGGCGGGCTGAAGCTTTCTTT. Translated, it gives CARGGRAEAFF. This chain links TRBV30 with TRBJ1-1; D is uncertain. Trimming stripped 8 bases from V and 6 bases from J, with 13 bases between. Germline V CDR1 and CDR2: GTSNPN, SVGIG (reference sequence). The CDR3 is 11 amino acids.